This record covers a single TCR beta chain. The source of the sample is a study of T cell responses to AZD1222 COVID-19 vaccine. The CDR3 consists of 15 residues. The germline V gene has CDR1 ENHRY and CDR2 SYGVKD. The V and J ends lost 10 bases and 2 bases, in that order; junction bases with no gene match: 12. Sequencing was performed with immunoSEQ multiplex PCR; in TCRdb, only in-frame clones are kept and a portion is missing. The repertoire holds about 75,000 clones, with about nine tenths as singletons. The receptor's source is an adult who received the AZD1222 COVID-19 vaccine. The specimen comprised peripheral blood, sampled 28 days after the second AZD1222 dose. The V and J genes are TRBV10-3 and TRBJ1-1, with 8 nucleotides matching TRBD1. The CDR3 bases are TGTGCCACCCTAACCGGGACAGGACGCAACACTGAAGCTTTCTTT. This gives the protein CATLTGTGRNTEAFF.